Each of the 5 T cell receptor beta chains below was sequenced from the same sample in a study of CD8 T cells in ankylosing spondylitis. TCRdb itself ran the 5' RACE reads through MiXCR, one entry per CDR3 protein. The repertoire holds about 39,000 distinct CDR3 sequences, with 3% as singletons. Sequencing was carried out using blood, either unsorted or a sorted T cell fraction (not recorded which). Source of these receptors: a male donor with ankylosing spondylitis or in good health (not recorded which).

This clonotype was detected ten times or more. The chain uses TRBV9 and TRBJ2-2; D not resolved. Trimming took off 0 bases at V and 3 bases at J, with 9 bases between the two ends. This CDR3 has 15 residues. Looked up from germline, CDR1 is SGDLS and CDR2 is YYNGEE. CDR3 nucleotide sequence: TGTGCCAGCAGCGTAGGTGGCCGAGACACCGGGGAGCTGTTTTTT. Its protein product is CASSVGGRDTGELFF.

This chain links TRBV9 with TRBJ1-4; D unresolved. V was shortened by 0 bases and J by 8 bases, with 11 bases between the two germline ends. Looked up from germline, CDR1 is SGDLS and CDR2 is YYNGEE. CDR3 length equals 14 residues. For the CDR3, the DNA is TGTGCCAGCAGCGTAGAAGCTGTTGGGGAAAAACTGTTTTTT. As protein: CASSVEAVGEKLFF. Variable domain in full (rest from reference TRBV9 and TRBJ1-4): DSGVTQTPKHLITATGQRVTLRCSPRSGDLSVYWYQQSLDQGLQFLIQYYNGEERAKGNILERFSAQQFPDLHSELNLSSLELGDSALYFCASSVEAVGEKLFFGSGTQLSVL.

In DNA, the CDR3 is TGTGCCAGCAGCCTTACAGGGGATAGCAATCAGCCCCAGCATTTT. It is translated as CASSLTGDSNQPQHF. The rearrangement joins TRBV9 to TRBJ1-5; 7 bases line up with TRBD1. The germline V gene encodes CDR1 SGDLS and CDR2 YYNGEE. The CDR3 is 15 residues long. The trim removed 4 bases at V and 0 bases at J, leaving 4 bases unmatched.

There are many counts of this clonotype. CDR3 loop: CASSATTGTDTQYF. The CDR3 DNA reads TGTGCCAGCAGCGCAACGACAGGCACAGATACGCAGTATTTT. This chain uses TRBV9 with TRBJ2-3, with a weak D call TRBD1 (5 bases). Trimming took off 3 bases at V and 1 base at J, with 9 bases between the two ends. The germline CDR1 and CDR2 sequences are SGDLS and YYNGEE. The CDR3 has 14 amino acids.

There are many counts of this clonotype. The CDR3 sequence: CASSLDRGGTGELFF. The CDR3 nucleotides are TGTGCCAGCAGCCTGGACAGGGGAGGGACCGGGGAGCTGTTTTTT. This sequence joins TRBV9 and TRBJ2-2, with TRBD1 matching 9 bases. The CDR3 runs to 15 residues. Germline V gene sequence: CDR1 SGDLS, CDR2 YYNGEE. Trimming cost V 4 bases and J 5 bases; bases outside gene matches: 6.